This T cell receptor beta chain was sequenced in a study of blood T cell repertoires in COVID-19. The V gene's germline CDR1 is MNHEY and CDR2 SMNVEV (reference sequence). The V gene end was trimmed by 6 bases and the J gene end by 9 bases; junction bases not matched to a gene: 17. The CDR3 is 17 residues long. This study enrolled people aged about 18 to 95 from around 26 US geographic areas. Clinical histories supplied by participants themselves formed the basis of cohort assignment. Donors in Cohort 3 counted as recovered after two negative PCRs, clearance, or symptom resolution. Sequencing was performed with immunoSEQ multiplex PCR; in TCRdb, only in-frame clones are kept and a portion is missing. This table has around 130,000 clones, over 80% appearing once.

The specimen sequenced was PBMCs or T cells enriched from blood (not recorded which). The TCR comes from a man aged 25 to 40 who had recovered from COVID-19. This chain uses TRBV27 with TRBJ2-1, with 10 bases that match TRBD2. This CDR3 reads CASSLRTSSGSLGEQFF. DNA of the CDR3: TGTGCCAGCAGCTTGCGGACCTCTAGCGGGAGTTTAGGTGAGCAGTTCTTC.